Listed below are T cell receptor beta chains from one sample, sequenced in a study of shared clonotypes between healthy human individuals. Assay used: immunoSEQ multiplex PCR; TCRdb lists only in-frame clones, some missing. Of about 1,800,000 clones listed, around 96% are singletons. Material: naive CD8+ T cells sorted from blood. The receptors were gathered from a man between 18 and 35 years old in good health. CDR3s include the opening cysteine and the closing phenylalanine or tryptophan. D genes are given only for firm matches. Expanded clones get a size class; other rows say once, few or many, or leave the size out.

v_gene: TRBV9; d_gene: NA; j_gene: TRBJ1-2; abundance: NA; len: 15; CDR3nt: TGTGCCAGCAGCGTAGGGGAAGGGGGAGGGTATGGCTACACCTTC; CDR3aa: CASSVGEGGGYGYTF
v_gene: TRBV7-8; d_gene: NA; j_gene: TRBJ1-6; abundance: NA; len: 17; CDR3nt: TGTGCCAGCAGCTTAGACGTGCCAGGGGCCCATAATTCACCCCTCCACTTT; CDR3aa: CASSLDVPGAHNSPLHF
v_gene: TRBV30; d_gene: NA; j_gene: TRBJ1-5; abundance: NA; len: 16; CDR3nt: TGTGCCGCCTCAACAGAATTCCCATATAGCAATCAGCCCCAGCATTTT; CDR3aa: CAASTEFPYSNQPQHF
v_gene: TRBV13; d_gene: TRBD2; j_gene: TRBJ2-1; abundance: NA; len: 18; CDR3nt: TGTGCCAGCAGCTTAGGCCGCCTGAGCGGGGAGTCTTACAATGAGCAGTTCTTC; CDR3aa: CASSLGRLSGESYNEQFF
v_gene: TRBV6-1; d_gene: TRBD1; j_gene: TRBJ1-5; abundance: NA; len: 15; CDR3nt: TGTGCCAGCAGTTGGACAGGGTATAGCAATCAGCCCCAGCATTTT; CDR3aa: CASSWTGYSNQPQHF
v_gene: TRBV9; d_gene: NA; j_gene: TRBJ1-2; abundance: NA; len: 14; CDR3nt: TGTGCCAGCAGCGTAGGGCAGGAAAGGTATGGCTACACCTTC; CDR3aa: CASSVGQERYGYTF
v_gene: TRBV5-5; d_gene: TRBD1; j_gene: TRBJ1-2; abundance: once; len: 16; CDR3nt: TGTGCCAGCAGCTTTTCAGGGGGCTTAGCTAACTATGGCTACACCTTC; CDR3aa: CASSFSGGLANYGYTF
v_gene: TRBV7-2; d_gene: NA; j_gene: TRBJ2-7; abundance: NA; len: 15; CDR3nt: TGTGCCAGCAGCCCCTGGGAGGGGGCCACCTACGAGCAGTACTTC; CDR3aa: CASSPWEGATYEQYF
v_gene: TRBV2; d_gene: TRBD1; j_gene: TRBJ1-1; abundance: NA; len: 14; CDR3nt: TGTGCCAGCACCCAGGGACAGGGAAACCCTGAAGCTTTCTTT; CDR3aa: CASTQGQGNPEAFF
v_gene: TRBV9; d_gene: NA; j_gene: TRBJ2-1; abundance: NA; len: 14; CDR3nt: TGTGCCAGCAGCGTATACCCACTGCTCGGTGAGCAGTTCTTC; CDR3aa: CASSVYPLLGEQFF
v_gene: TRBV29-1; d_gene: NA; j_gene: TRBJ2-1; abundance: once; len: 16; CDR3nt: TGCAGCGGGGATGGTCTCCCAGGGAGCTCCTACAATGAGCAGTTCTTC; CDR3aa: CSGDGLPGSSYNEQFF